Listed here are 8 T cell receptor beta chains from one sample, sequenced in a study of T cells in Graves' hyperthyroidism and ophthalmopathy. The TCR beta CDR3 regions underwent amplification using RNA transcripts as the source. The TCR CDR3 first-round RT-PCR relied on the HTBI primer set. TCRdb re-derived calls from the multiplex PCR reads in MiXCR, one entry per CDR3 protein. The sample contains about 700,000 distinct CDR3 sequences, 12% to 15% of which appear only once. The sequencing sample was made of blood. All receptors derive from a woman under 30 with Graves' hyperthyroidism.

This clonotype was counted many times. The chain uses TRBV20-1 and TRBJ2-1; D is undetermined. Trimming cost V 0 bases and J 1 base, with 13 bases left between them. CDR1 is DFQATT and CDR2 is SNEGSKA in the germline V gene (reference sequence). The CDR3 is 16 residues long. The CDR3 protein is CSARDLLLSSYNEQFF. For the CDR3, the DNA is TGCAGTGCTAGAGATCTCCTACTGTCATCCTACAATGAGCAGTTCTTC.

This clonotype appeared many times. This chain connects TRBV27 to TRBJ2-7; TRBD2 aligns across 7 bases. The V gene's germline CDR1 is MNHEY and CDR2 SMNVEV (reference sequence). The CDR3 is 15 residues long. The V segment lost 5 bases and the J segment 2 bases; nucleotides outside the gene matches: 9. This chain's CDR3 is CASSKRSSGPYEQYF. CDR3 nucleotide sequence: TGTGCCAGCAGTAAGCGGTCTAGCGGTCCCTACGAGCAGTACTTC.

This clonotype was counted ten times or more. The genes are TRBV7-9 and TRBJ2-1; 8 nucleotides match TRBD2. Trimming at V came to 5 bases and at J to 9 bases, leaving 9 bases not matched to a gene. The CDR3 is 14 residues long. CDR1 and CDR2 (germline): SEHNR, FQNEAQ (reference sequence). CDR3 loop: CASSPLGGGTEQFF. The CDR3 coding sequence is TGTGCCAGCAGCCCCCTCGGGGGGGGCACTGAGCAGTTCTTC.

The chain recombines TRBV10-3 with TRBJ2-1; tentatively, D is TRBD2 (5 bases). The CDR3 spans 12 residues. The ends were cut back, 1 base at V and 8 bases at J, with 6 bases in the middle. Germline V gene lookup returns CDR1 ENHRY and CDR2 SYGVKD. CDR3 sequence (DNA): TGTGCCATCAGTGAGTGGGAGTATGAGCAGTTCTTC. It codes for CAISEWEYEQFF.

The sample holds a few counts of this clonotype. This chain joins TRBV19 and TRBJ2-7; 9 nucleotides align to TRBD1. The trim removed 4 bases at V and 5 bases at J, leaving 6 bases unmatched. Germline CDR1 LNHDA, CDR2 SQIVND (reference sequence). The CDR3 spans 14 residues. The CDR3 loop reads CASSSTGGANEQYF. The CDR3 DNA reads TGTGCCAGTAGTAGTACAGGGGGCGCGAACGAGCAGTACTTC.

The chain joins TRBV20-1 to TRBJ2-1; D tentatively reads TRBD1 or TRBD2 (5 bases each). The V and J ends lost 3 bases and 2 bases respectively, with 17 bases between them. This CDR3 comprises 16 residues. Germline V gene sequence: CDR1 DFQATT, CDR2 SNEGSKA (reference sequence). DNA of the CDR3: TGCAGTGCTAGTAGTTCCGGGGCCAGCCCCTACAATGAGCAGTTCTTC. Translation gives CSASSSGASPYNEQFF.

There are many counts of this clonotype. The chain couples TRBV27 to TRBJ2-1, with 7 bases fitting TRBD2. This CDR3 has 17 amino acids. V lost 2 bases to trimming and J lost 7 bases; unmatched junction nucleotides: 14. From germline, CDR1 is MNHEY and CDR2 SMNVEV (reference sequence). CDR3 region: CASSLVSSGVRVNEQFF. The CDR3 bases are TGTGCCAGCAGTTTAGTATCTAGCGGAGTACGAGTAAATGAGCAGTTCTTC.

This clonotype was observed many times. CDR3 region: CASSPRGAPSWSGDGEQFF. In DNA, the CDR3 is TGTGCCAGCAGCCCTAGGGGGGCACCCTCCTGGTCTGGGGATGGTGAGCAGTTCTTC. V usage is TRBV28 and J usage is TRBJ2-1; D is tentatively TRBD1 or TRBD2 (6 bases each). The CDR3 is made up of 19 amino acids. V shed 6 bases and J shed 9 bases, with 33 bases lying between them. Germline V gives CDR1 MDHEN, CDR2 SYDVKM.